This TCR beta chain is drawn from a study of blood T cell repertoires in COVID-19. Study details: Sites in the United States, Italy and Spain provided acute and convalescent COVID-19 samples. T cells, B-cell-depleted T cells, or PBMCs provided the cDNA or gDNA that served as material.

Sequencing was performed with immunoSEQ multiplex PCR; in TCRdb, only in-frame clones are kept and a portion is missing. The repertoire has around 180,000 clones, around 85% of them found once; the top ten carry under 7.5%. Seattle enrolled patients during active infection and tracked them longitudinally. V dropped 0 bases and J dropped 1; count of bases not matched to a gene: 5. CDR3 size: 16 residues. Germline V CDR1 and CDR2: SGHKS, YYEKEE (reference sequence). This sequence originates from a man older than 75 with COVID-19, enrolled during active disease. The genes are TRBV5-5 and TRBJ2-3, with 7 bases identical to TRBD2. Sequenced material: peripheral blood. Here the CDR3 DNA reads TGTGCCAGCAGCTTGGAGCGGGGAATGGGCACAGATACGCAGTATTTT. It translates to CASSLERGMGTDTQYF.